The subject of this entry is one T cell receptor beta chain. Its matching antigen is unknown. Naive CD8 cells were CD45RO-negative, positively selected for CCR7, excluding terminally differentiated effector memory CD45RA+ cells. Each subset's genomic DNA was split evenly across several immunoSEQ plates. Authors' processing steps: Junction-only sequences produced by ImmunoSEQ had no quality scores, so filtering differed. Sequenced by immunoSEQ multiplex PCR; TCRdb stores in-frame clones only, minus some. Clone size and V and J calls were adopted from that table, with D and trimming inferred from the DNA. This sample has 2 million or so clones; over 85% occur once, and the top ten carry 0.9% to 1.3%. This entry belongs to a study of shared clonotypes between healthy human individuals. Study-level background: The study drew on a couple of women and three men aged 18 to 49 as donors.

Study-level points and caveats: Donors were few, which limited the genetic and exposure-history diversity represented.

The receptor comes from a young man in good health. The sample consisted of naive CD8+ T cells sorted from blood.

The DNA for the CDR3 is TGTGCCAGTAGGCCAGGGGAGACGAGAACTGAAGCTTTCTTT. Translated: CASRPGETRTEAFF. This chain links TRBV19 with TRBJ1-1; D might be TRBD1 (6 bases). CDR1 is LNHDA, CDR2 SQIVND, per germline (reference sequence). V lost 6 bases and J lost 5, with 16 bases in between. This CDR3 contains 14 residues.